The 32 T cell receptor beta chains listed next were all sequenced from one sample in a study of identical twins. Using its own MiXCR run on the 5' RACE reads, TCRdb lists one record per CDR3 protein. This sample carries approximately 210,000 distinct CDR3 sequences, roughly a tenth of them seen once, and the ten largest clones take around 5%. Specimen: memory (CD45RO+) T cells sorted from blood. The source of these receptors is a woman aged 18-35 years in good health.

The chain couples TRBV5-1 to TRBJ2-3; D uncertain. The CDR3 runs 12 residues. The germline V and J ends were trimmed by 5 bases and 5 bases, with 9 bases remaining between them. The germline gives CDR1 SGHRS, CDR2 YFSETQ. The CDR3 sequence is CASSRSGDTQYF. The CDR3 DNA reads TGCGCCAGCAGTCGTTCGGGAGATACGCAGTATTTT. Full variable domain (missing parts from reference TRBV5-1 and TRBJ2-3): KAGVTQTPRYLIKTRGQQVTLSCSPISGHRSVSWYQQTPGQGLQFLFEYFSETQRNKGNFPGRFSGRQFSNSRSEMNVSTLELGDSALYLCASSRSGDTQYFGPGTRLTVL.

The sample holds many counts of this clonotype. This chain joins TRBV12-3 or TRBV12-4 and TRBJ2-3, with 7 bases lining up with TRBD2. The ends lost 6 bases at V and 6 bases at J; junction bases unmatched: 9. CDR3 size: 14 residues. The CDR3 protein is CASRSSGAWDTQYF. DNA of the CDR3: TGTGCCAGCAGGTCTAGCGGTGCATGGGATACGCAGTATTTT.

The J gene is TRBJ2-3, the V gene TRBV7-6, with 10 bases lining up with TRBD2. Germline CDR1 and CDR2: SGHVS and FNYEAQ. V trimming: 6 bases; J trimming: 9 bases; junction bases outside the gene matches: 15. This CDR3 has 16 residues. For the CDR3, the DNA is TGTGCCAGCAGTCAAGAAGCTAGCGGGGGATGGGGGACGCAGTATTTT. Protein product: CASSQEASGGWGTQYF.

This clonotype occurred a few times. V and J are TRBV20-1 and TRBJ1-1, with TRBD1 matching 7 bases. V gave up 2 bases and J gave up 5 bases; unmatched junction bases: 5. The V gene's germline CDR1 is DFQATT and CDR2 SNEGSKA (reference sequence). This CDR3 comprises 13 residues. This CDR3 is CSARTGAATEAFF. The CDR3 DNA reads TGCAGTGCTAGAACAGGGGCGGCGACTGAAGCTTTCTTT.

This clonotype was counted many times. The CDR3 protein is CSARTGEITGELFF. Here the CDR3 DNA reads TGCAGTGCCAGGACAGGCGAGATCACCGGGGAGCTGTTTTTT. This rearrangement joins TRBV20-1 to TRBJ2-2; 7 positions agree with TRBD1. After removal of 6 bases from V and 4 bases from J, the junction contained 8 bases not matched to a gene. The CDR3 sequence is 14 residues long. CDR1 and CDR2 (germline): DFQATT, SNEGSKA (reference sequence).

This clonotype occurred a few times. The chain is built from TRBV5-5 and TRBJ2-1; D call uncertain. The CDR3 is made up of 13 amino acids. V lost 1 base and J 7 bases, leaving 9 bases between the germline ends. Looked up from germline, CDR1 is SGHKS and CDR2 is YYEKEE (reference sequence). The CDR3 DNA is TGTGCCAGCAGCTTGTCTGGGGAAAATGAGCAGTTCTTC. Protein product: CASSLSGENEQFF. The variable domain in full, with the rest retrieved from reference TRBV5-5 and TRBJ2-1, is DAGVTQSPTHLIKTRGQQVTLRCSPISGHKSVSWYQQVLGQGPQFIFQYYEKEERGRGNFPDRFSARQFPNYSSELNVNALLLGDSALYLCASSLSGENEQFFGPGTRLTVL.

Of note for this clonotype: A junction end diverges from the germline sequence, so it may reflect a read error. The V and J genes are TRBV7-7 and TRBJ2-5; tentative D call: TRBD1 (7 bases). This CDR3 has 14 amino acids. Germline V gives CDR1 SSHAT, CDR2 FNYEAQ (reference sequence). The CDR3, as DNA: TGTGCTAGCAGCTTAGAAGGGACCCAGGGGGGCCAGTACTTC. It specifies CASSLEGTQGGQYF.

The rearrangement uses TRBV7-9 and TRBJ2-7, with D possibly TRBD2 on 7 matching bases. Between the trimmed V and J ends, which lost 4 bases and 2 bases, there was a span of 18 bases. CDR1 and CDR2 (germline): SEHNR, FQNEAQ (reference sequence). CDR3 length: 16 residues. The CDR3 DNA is TGTGCCAGCAGCTGGAACGCGGGGGCCCCTGCCTACGAGCAGTACTTC. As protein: CASSWNAGAPAYEQYF.

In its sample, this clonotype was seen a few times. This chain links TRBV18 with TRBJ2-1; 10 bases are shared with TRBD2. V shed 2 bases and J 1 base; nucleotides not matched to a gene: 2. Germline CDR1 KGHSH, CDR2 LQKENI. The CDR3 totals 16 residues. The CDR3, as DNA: TGTGCCAGCTCACCAGGAGCGGGGGGGTCCTACAATGAGCAGTTCTTC. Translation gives CASSPGAGGSYNEQFF.

The CDR3 sequence is CASREVSNQPQHF. The CDR3, as DNA: TGTGCCAGCAGAGAGGTTAGCAATCAGCCCCAGCATTTT. This rearrangement joins TRBV6-1 to TRBJ1-5; no reliable D call. This CDR3 has 13 residues. V was cut by 6 bases and J by 0 bases, with 6 bases left in between. In germline, CDR1 is MNHNS, CDR2 SASEGT.

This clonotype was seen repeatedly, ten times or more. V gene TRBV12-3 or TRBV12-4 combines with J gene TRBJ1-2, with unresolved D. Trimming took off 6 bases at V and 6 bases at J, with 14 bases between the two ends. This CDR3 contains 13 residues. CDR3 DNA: TGTGCCAGCAGCTATAGGCGGGTAGATGGCTACACCTTC. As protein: CASSYRRVDGYTF.

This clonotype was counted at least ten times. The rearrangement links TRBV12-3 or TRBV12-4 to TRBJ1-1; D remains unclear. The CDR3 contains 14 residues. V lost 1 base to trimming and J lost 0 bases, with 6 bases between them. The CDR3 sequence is CASSLGGMNTEAFF. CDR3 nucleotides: TGTGCCAGCAGTTTAGGGGGAATGAACACTGAAGCTTTCTTT.

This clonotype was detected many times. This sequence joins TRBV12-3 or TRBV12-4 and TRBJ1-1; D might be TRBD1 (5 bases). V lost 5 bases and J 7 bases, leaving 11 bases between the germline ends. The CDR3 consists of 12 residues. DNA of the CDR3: TGTGCCAGCAGTCTTAGGGGCTTTGAAGCTTTCTTT. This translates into CASSLRGFEAFF.

The CDR3 coding sequence is TGTGCCAGCAGCTTAGGGGGGGAAAACTACGAGCAGTACTTC. Translating gives CASSLGGENYEQYF. This chain links TRBV7-6 with TRBJ2-7; TRBD2 is a possible D gene (6 bases). Germline CDR1 is SGHVS and CDR2 is FNYEAQ. Trimming removed 1 base at V and 3 bases at J, with 10 bases between. The CDR3 runs to 14 residues.

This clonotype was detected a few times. The CDR3 loop is CASSLTPISYEQYF. The CDR3 DNA follows: TGTGCCAGCAGTTTGACTCCCATCTCCTACGAGCAGTACTTC. This chain links TRBV6-2 or TRBV6-3 with TRBJ2-7; no definite D call. The V end lost 4 bases, the J end lost 0 bases, and 10 bases lay between the germline ends. Germline V gene sequence: CDR1 MNHEY, CDR2 SVGEGT. This CDR3 spans 14 amino acids.

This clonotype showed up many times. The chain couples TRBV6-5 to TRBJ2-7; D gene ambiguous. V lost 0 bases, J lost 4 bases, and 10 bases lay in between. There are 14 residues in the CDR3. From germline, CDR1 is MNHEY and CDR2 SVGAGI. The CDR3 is CASSYSLNLYEQYF. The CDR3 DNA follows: TGTGCCAGCAGTTACTCGCTGAACCTATACGAGCAGTACTTC.

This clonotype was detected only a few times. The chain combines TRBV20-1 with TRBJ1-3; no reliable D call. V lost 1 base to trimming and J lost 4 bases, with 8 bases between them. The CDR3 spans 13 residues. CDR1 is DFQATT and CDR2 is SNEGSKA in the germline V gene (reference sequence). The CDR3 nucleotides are TGCAGTGCTAGAGTGGGTTGGGGAAACACCATATATTTT. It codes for CSARVGWGNTIYF.

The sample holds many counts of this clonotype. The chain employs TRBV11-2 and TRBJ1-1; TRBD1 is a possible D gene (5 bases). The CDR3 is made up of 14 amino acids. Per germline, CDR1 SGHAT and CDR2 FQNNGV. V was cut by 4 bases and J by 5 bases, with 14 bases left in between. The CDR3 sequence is CASSSGTLGTEAFF. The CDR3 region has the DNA TGTGCCAGCAGCTCCGGGACCCTCGGTACTGAAGCTTTCTTT.

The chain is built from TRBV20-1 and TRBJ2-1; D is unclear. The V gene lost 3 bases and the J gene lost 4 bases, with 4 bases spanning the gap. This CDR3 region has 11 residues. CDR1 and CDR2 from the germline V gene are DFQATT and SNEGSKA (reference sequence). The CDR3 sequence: CSASGYNEQFF. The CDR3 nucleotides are TGCAGTGCTAGCGGGTACAATGAGCAGTTCTTC.

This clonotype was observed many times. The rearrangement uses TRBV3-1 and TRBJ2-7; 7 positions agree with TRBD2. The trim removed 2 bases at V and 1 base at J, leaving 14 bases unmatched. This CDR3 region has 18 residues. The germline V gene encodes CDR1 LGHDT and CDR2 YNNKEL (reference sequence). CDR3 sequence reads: CASSQFFSGRERSYEQYF. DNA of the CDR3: TGTGCCAGCAGCCAATTTTTCAGTGGGAGGGAGAGGTCCTACGAGCAGTACTTC.

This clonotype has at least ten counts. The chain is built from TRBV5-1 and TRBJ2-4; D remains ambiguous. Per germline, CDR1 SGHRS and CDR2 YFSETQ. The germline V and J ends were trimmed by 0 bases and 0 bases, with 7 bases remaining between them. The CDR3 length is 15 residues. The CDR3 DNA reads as TGCGCCAGCAGCTTGGGACTGCTAGCCAAAAACATTCAGTACTTC. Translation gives CASSLGLLAKNIQYF.

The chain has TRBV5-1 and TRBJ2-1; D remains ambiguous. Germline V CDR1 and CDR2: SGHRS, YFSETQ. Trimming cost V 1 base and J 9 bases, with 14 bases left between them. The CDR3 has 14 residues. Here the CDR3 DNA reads TGCGCCAGCAGCTTGTTTCAGTCTAATGGTGAGCAGTTCTTC. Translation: CASSLFQSNGEQFF.

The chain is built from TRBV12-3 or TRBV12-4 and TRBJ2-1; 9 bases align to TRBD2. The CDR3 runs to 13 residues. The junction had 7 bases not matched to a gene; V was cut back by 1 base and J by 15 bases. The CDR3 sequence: CASSLGSGSILFF. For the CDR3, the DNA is TGTGCCAGCAGTTTAGGTAGCGGGAGTATTCTGTTCTTC.

Here the CDR3 reads CASSQEDGTETQYF. In nucleotides, the CDR3 is TGTGCCAGCAGCCAAGAGGACGGGACGGAGACCCAGTACTTC. This chain connects TRBV3-1 to TRBJ2-5; D possibly uses TRBD1 or TRBD2 (5 bases each). CDR1 is LGHDT, CDR2 YNNKEL, per germline (reference sequence). The V end lost 0 bases, the J end lost 5 bases, and 10 bases lay between the germline ends. This CDR3 comprises 14 residues.

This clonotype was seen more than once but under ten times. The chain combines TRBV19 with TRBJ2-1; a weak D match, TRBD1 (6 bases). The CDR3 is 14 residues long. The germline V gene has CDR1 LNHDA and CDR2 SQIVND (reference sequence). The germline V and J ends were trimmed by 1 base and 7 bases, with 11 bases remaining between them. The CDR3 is CASSIAGAWNEQFF. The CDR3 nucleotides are TGTGCCAGTAGTATAGCAGGGGCCTGGAATGAGCAGTTCTTC.

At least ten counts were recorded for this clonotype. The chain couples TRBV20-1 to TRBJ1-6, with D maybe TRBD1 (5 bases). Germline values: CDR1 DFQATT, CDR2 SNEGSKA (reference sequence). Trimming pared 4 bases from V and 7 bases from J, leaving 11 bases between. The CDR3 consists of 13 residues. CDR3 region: CSAKGTGNSPLHF. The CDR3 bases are TGCAGTGCTAAGGGGACGGGCAATTCACCCCTCCACTTT.

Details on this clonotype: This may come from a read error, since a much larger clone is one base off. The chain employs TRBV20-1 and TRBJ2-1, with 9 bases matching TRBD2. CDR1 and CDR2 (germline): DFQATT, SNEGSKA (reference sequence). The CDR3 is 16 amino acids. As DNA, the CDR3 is TGCAGTGCTAGAATCCCTAGCGGGGAGAAACCCAATGAGCGGTTCTTC. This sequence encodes CSARIPSGEKPNERFF.

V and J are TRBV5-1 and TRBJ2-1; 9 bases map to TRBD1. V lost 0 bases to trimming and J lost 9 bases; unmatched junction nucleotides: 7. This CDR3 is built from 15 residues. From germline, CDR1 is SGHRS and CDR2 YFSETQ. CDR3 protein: CASSLEGQGSGEQFF. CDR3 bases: TGCGCCAGCAGCTTGGAAGGACAGGGGTCGGGTGAGCAGTTCTTC. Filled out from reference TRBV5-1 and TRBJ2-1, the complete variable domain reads KAGVTQTPRYLIKTRGQQVTLSCSPISGHRSVSWYQQTPGQGLQFLFEYFSETQRNKGNFPGRFSGRQFSNSRSEMNVSTLELGDSALYLCASSLEGQGSGEQFFGPGTRLTVL.

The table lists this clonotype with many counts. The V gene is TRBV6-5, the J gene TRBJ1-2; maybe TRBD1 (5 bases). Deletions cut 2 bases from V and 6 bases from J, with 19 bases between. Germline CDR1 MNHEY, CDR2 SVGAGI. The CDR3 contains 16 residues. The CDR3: CASSYEQDGWRDGYTF. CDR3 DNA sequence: TGTGCCAGCAGTTACGAACAGGACGGGTGGAGGGATGGCTACACCTTC.

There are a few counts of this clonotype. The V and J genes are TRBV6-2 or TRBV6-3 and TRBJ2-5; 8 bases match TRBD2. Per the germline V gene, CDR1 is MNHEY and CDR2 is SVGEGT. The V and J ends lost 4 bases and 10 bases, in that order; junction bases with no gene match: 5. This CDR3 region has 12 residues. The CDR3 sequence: CASSSLAGIQYF. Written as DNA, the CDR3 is TGTGCCAGCAGTTCCCTAGCGGGCATCCAGTACTTC.

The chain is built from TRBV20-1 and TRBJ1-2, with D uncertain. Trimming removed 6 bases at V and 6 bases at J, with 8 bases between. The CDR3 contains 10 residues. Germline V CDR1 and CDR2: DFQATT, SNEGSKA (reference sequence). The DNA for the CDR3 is TGCAGTGCCCTTTTGGATGGCTACACCTTC. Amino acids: CSALLDGYTF.

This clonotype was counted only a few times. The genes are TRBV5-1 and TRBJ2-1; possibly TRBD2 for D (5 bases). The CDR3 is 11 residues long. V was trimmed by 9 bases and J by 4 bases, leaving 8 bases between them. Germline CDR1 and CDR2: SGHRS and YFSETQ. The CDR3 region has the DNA TGCGCCATCCGGAGGTACAATGAGCAGTTCTTC. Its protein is CAIRRYNEQFF.